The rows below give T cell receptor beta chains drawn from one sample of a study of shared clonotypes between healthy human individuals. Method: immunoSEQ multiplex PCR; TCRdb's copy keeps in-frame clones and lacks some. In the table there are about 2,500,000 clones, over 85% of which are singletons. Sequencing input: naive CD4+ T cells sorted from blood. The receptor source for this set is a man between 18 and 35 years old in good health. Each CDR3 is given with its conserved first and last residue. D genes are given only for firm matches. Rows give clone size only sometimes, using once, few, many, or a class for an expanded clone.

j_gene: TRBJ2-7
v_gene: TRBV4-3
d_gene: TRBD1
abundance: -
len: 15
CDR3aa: CASSKETGGFYEQYF
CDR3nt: TGCGCCAGCAGCAAGGAGACAGGGGGTTTCTACGAGCAGTACTTC

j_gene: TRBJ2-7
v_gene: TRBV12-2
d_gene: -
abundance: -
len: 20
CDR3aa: CASRLGIGSINWTGRYEQYF
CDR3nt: TGTGCAAGTCGCTTAGGGATAGGGTCTATCAACTGGACAGGGAGATACGAGCAGTACTTC

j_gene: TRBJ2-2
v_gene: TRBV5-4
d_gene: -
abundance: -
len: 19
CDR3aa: CASSPGPTGQGRGTGELFF
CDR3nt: TGTGCCAGCAGCCCCGGCCCAACTGGGCAGGGAAGAGGTACCGGGGAGCTGTTTTTT

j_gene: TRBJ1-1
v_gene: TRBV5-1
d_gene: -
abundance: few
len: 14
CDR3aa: CASSIDGANTEAFF
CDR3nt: TGCGCCAGCAGTATAGACGGGGCGAACACTGAAGCTTTCTTT

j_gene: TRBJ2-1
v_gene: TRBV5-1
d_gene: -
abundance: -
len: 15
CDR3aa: CASSSGYSSYNEQFF
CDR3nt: TGCGCCAGCAGCAGCGGGTATAGCTCCTACAATGAGCAGTTCTTC

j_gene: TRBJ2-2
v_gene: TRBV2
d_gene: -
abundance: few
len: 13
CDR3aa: CASSVQGHGELFF
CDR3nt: TGTGCCAGCAGTGTTCAGGGGCACGGGGAGCTGTTTTTT

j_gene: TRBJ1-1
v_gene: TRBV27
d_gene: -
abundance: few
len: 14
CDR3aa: CASSWTQGTAEAFF
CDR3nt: TGTGCCAGCAGTTGGACACAGGGAACCGCTGAAGCTTTCTTT

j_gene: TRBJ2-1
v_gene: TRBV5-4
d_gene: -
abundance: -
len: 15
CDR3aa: CASSQAKGDSNEQFF
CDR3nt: TGTGCCAGCAGCCAGGCGAAGGGTGATAGTAATGAGCAGTTCTTC

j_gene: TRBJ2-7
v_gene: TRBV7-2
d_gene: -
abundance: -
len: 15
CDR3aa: CASSRPTRFSYEQYF
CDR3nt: TGTGCCAGCAGCCGACCCACGCGATTTTCCTACGAGCAGTACTTC

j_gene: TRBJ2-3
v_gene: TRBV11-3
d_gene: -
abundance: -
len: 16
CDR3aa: CASSLVQMGPSDTQYF
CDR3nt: TGTGCCAGCAGCTTAGTCCAGATGGGCCCCTCGGATACGCAGTATTTT

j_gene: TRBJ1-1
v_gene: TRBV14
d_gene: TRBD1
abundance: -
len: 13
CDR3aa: CASSYTGGTEAFF
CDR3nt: TGTGCCAGCAGCTACACAGGGGGCACTGAAGCTTTCTTT

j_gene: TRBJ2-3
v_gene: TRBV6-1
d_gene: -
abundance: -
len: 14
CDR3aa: CASTGLGATDTQYF
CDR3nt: TGTGCCAGCACAGGGCTTGGGGCTACAGATACGCAGTATTTT

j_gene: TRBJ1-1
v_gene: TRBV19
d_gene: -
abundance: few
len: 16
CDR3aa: CASSIPGGTGWVEAFF
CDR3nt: TGTGCCAGTAGTATACCCGGAGGTACAGGGTGGGTCGAAGCTTTCTTT

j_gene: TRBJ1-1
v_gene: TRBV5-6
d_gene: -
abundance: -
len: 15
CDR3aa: CASIKLTATYTEAFF
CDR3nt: TGTGCCAGCATCAAATTAACAGCAACCTACACTGAAGCTTTCTTT

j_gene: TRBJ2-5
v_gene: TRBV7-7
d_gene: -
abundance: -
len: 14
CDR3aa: CASSLSVGPETQYF
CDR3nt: TGTGCTAGCAGCTTAAGTGTAGGGCCGGAGACCCAGTACTTC

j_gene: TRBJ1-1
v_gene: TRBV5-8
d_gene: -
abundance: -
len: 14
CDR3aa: CASSFRVLNTEAFF
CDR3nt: TGTGCCAGCAGCTTCAGGGTACTGAACACTGAAGCTTTCTTT

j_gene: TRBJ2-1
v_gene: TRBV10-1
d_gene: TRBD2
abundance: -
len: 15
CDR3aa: CASSESLAGVFEQFF
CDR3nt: TGCGCCAGCAGTGAGAGCCTAGCGGGAGTCTTTGAGCAGTTCTTC

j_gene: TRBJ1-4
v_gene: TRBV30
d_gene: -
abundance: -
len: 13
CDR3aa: CAWSLRRAGELFF
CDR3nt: TGTGCCTGGAGTTTACGACGGGCGGGGGAACTGTTTTTT

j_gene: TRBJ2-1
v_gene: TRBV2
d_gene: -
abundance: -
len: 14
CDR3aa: CASSDENWSNEQFF
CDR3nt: TGTGCCAGCAGTGACGAAAACTGGAGCAATGAGCAGTTCTTC

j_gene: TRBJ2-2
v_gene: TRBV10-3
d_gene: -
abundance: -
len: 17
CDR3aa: CAISESRTSPNTGELFF
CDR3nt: TGTGCCATCAGTGAGTCACGGACAAGCCCGAACACCGGGGAGCTGTTTTTT

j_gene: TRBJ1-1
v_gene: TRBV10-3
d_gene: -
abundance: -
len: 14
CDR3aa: CAISPPSKGGEAFF
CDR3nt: TGTGCCATCAGTCCCCCCAGCAAGGGGGGTGAAGCTTTCTTT

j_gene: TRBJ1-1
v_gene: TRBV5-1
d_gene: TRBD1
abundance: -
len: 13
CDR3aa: CASMGQGNTEAFF
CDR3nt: TGCGCCAGCATGGGACAGGGGAACACTGAAGCTTTCTTT

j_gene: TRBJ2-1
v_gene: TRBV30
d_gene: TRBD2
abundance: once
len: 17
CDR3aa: CAWSVGIAGDPYNEQFF
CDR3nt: TGTGCCTGGAGTGTGGGGATAGCGGGGGATCCTTACAATGAGCAGTTCTTC

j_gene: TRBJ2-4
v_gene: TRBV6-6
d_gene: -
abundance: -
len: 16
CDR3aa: CASSAGSGGLRDIQYF
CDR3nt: TGTGCCAGCAGCGCGGGGTCTGGAGGCCTTAGGGACATTCAGTACTTC

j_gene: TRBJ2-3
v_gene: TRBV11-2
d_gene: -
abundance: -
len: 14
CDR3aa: CASSLGLTSDTQYF
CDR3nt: TGTGCCAGCAGCCTTGGACTAACATCAGATACGCAGTATTTT

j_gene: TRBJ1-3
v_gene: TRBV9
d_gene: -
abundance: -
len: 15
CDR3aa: CASSPQSGSGNTIYF
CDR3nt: TGTGCCAGCAGCCCTCAGAGCGGGTCTGGAAACACCATATATTTT

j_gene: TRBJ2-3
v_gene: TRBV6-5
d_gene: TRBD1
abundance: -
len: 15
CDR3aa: CASRDRVRDPDTQYF
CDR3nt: TGTGCCAGCAGGGACAGGGTCAGGGACCCAGATACGCAGTATTTT

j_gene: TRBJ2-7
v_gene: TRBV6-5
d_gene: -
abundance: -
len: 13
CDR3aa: CASSPDTGYEQYF
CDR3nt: TGTGCCAGCAGTCCGGACACCGGCTACGAGCAGTACTTC

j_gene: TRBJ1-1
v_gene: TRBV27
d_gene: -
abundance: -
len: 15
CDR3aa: CASQAIGEGNTEAFF
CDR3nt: TGTGCCAGCCAGGCCATTGGGGAGGGTAACACTGAAGCTTTCTTT

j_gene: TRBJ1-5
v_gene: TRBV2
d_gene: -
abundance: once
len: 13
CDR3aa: CASNSYSNQPQHF
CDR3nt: TGTGCCAGCAATTCTTATAGCAATCAGCCCCAGCATTTT